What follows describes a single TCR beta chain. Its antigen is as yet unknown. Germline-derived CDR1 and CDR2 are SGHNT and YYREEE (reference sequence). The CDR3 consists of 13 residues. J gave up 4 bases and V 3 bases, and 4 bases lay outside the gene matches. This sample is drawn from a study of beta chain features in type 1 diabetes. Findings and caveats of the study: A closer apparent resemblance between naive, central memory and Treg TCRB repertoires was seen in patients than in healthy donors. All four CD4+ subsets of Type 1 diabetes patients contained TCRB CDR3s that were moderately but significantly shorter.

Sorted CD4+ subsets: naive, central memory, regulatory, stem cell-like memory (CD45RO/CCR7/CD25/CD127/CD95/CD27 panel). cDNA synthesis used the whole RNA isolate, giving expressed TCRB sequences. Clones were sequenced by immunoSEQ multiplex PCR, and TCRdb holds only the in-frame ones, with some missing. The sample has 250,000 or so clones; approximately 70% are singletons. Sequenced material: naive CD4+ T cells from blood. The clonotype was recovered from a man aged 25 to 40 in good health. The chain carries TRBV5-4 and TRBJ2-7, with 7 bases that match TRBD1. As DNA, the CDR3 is TGTGCCAGCAGCTCACCACAGGGGTACGAGCAGTACTTC. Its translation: CASSSPQGYEQYF.